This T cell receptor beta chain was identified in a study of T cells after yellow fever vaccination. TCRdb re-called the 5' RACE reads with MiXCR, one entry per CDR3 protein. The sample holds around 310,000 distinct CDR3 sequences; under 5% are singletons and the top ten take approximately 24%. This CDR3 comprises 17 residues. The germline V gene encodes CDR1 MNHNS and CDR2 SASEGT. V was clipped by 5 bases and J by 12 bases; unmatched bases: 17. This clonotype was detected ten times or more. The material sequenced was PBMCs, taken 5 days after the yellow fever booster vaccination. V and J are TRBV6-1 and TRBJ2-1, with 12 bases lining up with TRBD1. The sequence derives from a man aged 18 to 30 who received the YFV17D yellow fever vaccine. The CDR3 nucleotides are TGTGCCAGCAGTCCTCGTCCGCCGGGACAGGGGGCGATTGGGCAGTTCTTC. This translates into CASSPRPPGQGAIGQFF.